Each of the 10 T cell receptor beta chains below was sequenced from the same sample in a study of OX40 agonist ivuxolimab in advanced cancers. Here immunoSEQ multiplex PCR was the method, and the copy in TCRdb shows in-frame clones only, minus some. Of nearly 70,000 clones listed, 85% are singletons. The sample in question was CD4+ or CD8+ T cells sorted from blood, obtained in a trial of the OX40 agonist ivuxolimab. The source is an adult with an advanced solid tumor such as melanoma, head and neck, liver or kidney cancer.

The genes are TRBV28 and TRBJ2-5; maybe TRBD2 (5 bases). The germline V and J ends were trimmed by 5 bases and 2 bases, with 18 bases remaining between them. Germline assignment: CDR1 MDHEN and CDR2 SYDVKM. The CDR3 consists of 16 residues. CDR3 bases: TGTGCCAGCAGTACTCGGGGTGGTCGAATTCAAGAGACCCAGTACTTC. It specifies CASSTRGGRIQETQYF.

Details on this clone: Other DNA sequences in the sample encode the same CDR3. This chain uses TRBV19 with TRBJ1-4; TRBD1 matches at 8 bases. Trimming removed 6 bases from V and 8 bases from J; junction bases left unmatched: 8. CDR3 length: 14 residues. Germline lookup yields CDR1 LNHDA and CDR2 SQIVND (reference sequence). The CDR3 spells CASSQTGVGEKLFF. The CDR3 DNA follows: TGTGCCAGTAGCCAGACAGGGGTGGGCGAAAAACTGTTTTTT.

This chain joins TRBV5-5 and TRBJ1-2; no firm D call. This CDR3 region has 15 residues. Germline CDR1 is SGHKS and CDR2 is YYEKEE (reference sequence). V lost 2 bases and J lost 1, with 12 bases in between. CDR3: CASSLVFGDNYGYTF. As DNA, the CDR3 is TGTGCCAGCAGCTTAGTCTTTGGGGATAACTATGGCTACACCTTC.

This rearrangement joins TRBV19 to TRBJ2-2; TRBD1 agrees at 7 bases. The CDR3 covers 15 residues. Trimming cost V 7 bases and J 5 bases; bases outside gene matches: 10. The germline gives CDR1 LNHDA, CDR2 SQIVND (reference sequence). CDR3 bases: TGTGCCAGTATTCCCGACAGGGTATGGACCGGGGAGCTGTTTTTT. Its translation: CASIPDRVWTGELFF.

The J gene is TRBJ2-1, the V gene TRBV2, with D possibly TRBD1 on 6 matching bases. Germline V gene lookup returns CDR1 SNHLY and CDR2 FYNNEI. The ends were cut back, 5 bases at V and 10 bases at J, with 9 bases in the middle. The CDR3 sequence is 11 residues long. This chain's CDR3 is CASSLGTEQFF. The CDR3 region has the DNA TGTGCCAGCAGTCTCGGGACAGAGCAGTTCTTC.

The DNA of the CDR3 is TGTGCCAGTAGTACGGGCAGGGATCAGTACGAGCAGTACTTC. It translates to CASSTGRDQYEQYF. The rearrangement joins TRBV19 to TRBJ2-7; tentatively, D is TRBD1 (5 bases). The germline V gene has CDR1 LNHDA and CDR2 SQIVND (reference sequence). The CDR3 totals 14 residues. Trimming cost V 4 bases and J 4 bases, with 14 bases left between them.

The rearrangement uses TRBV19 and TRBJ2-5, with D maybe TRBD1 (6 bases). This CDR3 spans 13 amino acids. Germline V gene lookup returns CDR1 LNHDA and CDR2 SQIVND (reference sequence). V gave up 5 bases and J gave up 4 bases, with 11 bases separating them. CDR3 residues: CASSVQGGETQYF. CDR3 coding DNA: TGTGCCAGTAGTGTACAGGGTGGAGAGACCCAGTACTTC.

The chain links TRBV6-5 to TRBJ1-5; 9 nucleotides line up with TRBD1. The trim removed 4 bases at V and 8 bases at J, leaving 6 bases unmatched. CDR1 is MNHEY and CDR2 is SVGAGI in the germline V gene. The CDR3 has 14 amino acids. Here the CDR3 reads CASSFPTGGEPQHF. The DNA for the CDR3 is TGTGCCAGCAGTTTCCCGACAGGGGGGGAGCCCCAGCATTTT.

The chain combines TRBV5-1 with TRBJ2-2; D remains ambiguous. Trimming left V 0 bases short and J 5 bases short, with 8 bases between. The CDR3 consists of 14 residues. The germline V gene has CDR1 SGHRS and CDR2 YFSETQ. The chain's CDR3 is CASSLGHSTGELFF. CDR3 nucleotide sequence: TGCGCCAGCAGCTTGGGCCATTCAACCGGGGAGCTGTTTTTT.

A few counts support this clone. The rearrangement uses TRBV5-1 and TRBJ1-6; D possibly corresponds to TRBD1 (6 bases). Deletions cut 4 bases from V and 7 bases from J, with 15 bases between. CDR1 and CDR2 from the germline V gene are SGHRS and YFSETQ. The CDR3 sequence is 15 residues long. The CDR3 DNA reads TGCGCCAGCAGCAAACGGGACACCGGAAATTCACCCCTCCACTTT. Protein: CASSKRDTGNSPLHF.